This entry concerns a single T cell receptor (beta chain). Its antigen is not yet known. No base quality values were provided; no much bigger clone lies one nucleotide off. The library was generated by the immunoSEQ multiplex PCR assay. TCRdb retrieved this table from immuneACCESS and kept in-frame rearrangements only. Not all clones are present; in checked studies, unresolved V genes account for under half, and no reason is known for the remainder. This sample holds tens of thousands of clones; under 95% were observed only once. The ten most abundant clones make up about 0.38% of the sample. The entry originates in a study of technical replicates of blood from a few donors (dated by TCRdb to 2015 to 2018). V ends up 3 bases short and J 0 bases short, with an unmatched junction base count of 5. The cysteine opens and the phenylalanine closes a CDR3 of 16 amino acids. Just the 48-base CDR3 DNA is kept, in frame starting at base 1. The germline V gene specifies ENHRY as CDR1 and SYGVKD as CDR2.

This clonotype was obtained from a human donor in good health. The chain employs TRBV10-3 and TRBJ2-7; TRBD2 agrees with 10 junctional bases. Sequenced: T cells isolated from PBMCs. The bases are TGTGCCATCAGTGAAACTAGCGGGAAAGACTCCTACGAGCAGTACTTC. Translation gives CAISETSGKDSYEQYF.